This T cell receptor (beta chain) appears in the sequencing data of a study of radiotherapy plus CTLA-4 blockade in lung cancer. Data came from immunoSEQ multiplex PCR; TCRdb stores just in-frame clones and leaves some out. The sample lists about 110,000 clones; roughly 86% were seen once. V shed 8 bases and J shed 1 base, with 14 bases lying between them. CDR1 is MNHNS, CDR2 SASEGT, per germline. The CDR3 is 14 amino acids. The clonotype originates from a human donor with non-small cell lung cancer that progressed on radiotherapy plus ipilimumab. Some clones in this sample may be carry-over from other donors' samples. The chain combines TRBV6-1 with TRBJ1-2; D unclear. Specimen: peripheral blood, collected from a patient treated with radiotherapy plus ipilimumab. The CDR3, as DNA: TGTGCCAGCCAATGGGAATACTTTAACTATGGCTACACCTTC. It encodes CASQWEYFNYGYTF.